One and the same sample provided the 19 T cell receptor beta chains below, sequenced in a study of blood T cells in healthy people across ages. Primers used in a second PCR of about 7 to 12 cycles were a sample-barcoded 5' primer and a J-beta primer mix. TCRdb redid the calling of the 5' RACE reads with MiXCR, one entry per CDR3 protein. The sample lists 1.4 million or so distinct CDR3 sequences, approximately 43% occurring once. Material for sequencing was blood. The receptors derive from a woman under 30 in good health.

The chain links TRBV5-1 to TRBJ1-2; D call uncertain. This CDR3 has 14 residues. V lost 3 bases and J lost 4, with 13 bases in between. Germline assignment: CDR1 SGHRS and CDR2 YFSETQ. Here the CDR3 reads CASSSMDGFYGYTF. In DNA form, the CDR3 reads TGCGCCAGCAGCTCTATGGACGGGTTCTATGGCTACACCTTC.

This clonotype was detected a few times. The chain couples TRBV20-1 to TRBJ1-1; D may be TRBD1 (6 bases). V lost 1 base to trimming and J lost 6 bases, with 12 bases between them. CDR1 is DFQATT, CDR2 SNEGSKA, per germline (reference sequence). This CDR3 has 13 amino acids. CDR3 sequence (DNA): TGCAGTGCTAGAGCTGGGGGCAAAGCTGAAGCTTTCTTT. This gives the protein CSARAGGKAEAFF.

This clonotype came up a few times. The chain links TRBV5-6 to TRBJ2-1; the D gene is possibly TRBD2 (6 bases). Germline CDR1 SGHDT, CDR2 YYEEEE. The V and J ends lost 2 bases and 5 bases respectively, with 17 bases between them. The CDR3 loop spans 16 amino acids. This CDR3 is CASSFRGLTQNNEQFF. The DNA for the CDR3 is TGTGCCAGCAGCTTCCGGGGGTTGACCCAAAACAATGAGCAGTTCTTC.

The V and J genes are TRBV20-1 and TRBJ2-7; 13 nucleotides line up with TRBD2. In germline, CDR1 is DFQATT, CDR2 SNEGSKA (reference sequence). The CDR3 totals 17 residues. Trimming removed 0 bases from V and 7 bases from J; junction bases left unmatched: 12. CDR3 protein: CSARDRTSGSIMNEQYF. The CDR3 bases are TGCAGTGCTAGAGATCGGACTAGCGGGAGTATTATGAATGAGCAGTACTTC.

This clonotype was detected only a few times. The V and J genes are TRBV5-6 and TRBJ2-5; D unclear. Germline-derived CDR1 and CDR2 are SGHDT and YYEEEE. There are 13 residues in the CDR3. Trimming took 2 bases from V and 1 from J, leaving 6 bases between them. The CDR3 sequence is CASSFVSQETQYF. The CDR3 DNA reads TGTGCCAGCAGCTTTGTCAGCCAAGAGACCCAGTACTTC.

Of note for this clonotype: Mismatch with germline at one junction end may stem from a read error. V and J are TRBV7-2 and TRBJ1-2, with 11 bases lining up with TRBD1. Germline V gene sequence: CDR1 SGHTA, CDR2 FQGNSA. CDR3 length: 19 amino acids. Here the CDR3 DNA reads TGTGCCAGCAGCTTAAGGGACAGGGGGTTCAGGGTCGGTTCGTATGGCTACATCTTC. It encodes CASSLRDRGFRVGSYGYIF.

The chain couples TRBV28 to TRBJ2-7; D is unclear. The CDR3 loop spans 13 amino acids. Between the trimmed V and J ends, which lost 7 bases and 3 bases, there was a span of 13 bases. Per the germline V gene, CDR1 is MDHEN and CDR2 is SYDVKM. The CDR3 here is CASTPDRYYEQYF. The DNA for the CDR3 is TGTGCCAGCACCCCGGACCGGTACTACGAGCAGTACTTC.

This chain uses TRBV28 with TRBJ1-1; TRBD1 matches at 8 bases. J gave up 2 bases and V 3 bases, and 5 bases lay outside the gene matches. The CDR3 is made up of 15 amino acids. Germline V gene data show CDR1 as MDHEN and CDR2 as SYDVKM. CDR3: CASSFIGQGNTEAFF. CDR3 bases: TGTGCCAGCAGTTTTATTGGACAGGGAAACACTGAAGCTTTCTTT. The full variable domain, its missing parts supplied by reference TRBV28 and TRBJ1-1, is DVKVTQSSRYLVKRTGEKVFLECVQDMDHENMFWYRQDPGLGLRLIYFSYDVKMKEKGDIPEGYSVSREKKERFSLILESASTNQTSMYLCASSFIGQGNTEAFFGQGTRLTVV.

This chain uses TRBV3-1 with TRBJ2-1, with a weak D call TRBD2 (5 bases). In germline, CDR1 is LGHDT, CDR2 YNNKEL (reference sequence). CDR3 length equals 16 residues. Trimming pared 4 bases from V and 7 bases from J, leaving 20 bases between. This chain's CDR3 is CASSPEGGIFGNEQFF. As DNA, the CDR3 is TGTGCCAGCAGCCCGGAAGGAGGTATATTCGGGAATGAGCAGTTCTTC.

This clonotype showed up just a few times. The chain carries TRBV12-3 or TRBV12-4 and TRBJ1-2, with 10 bases fitting TRBD1. V was pared by 5 bases and J by 4 bases, with 7 bases of the junction left unmatched. CDR3 length: 15 residues. For the CDR3, the DNA is TGTGCCAGCAGTCCAGGGACAGGGGTGGCCTATGGCTACACCTTC. Encoded protein: CASSPGTGVAYGYTF.

This clonotype has just a few counts. The V call is TRBV20-1, the J call TRBJ2-3; TRBD2 might be the D (6 bases). Trimming removed 5 bases at V and 0 bases at J, with 12 bases between. Germline CDR1 is DFQATT and CDR2 is SNEGSKA (reference sequence). The CDR3 spans 14 residues. CDR3 DNA: TGCAGTGCTTGGCGGGACCACAGCACAGATACGCAGTATTTT. Translating it yields CSAWRDHSTDTQYF.

In its sample, this clonotype was seen once. The rearrangement links TRBV7-9 to TRBJ2-3; the D call may be TRBD1 or TRBD2 (5 bases each). The V gene lost 6 bases and the J gene lost 8 bases, with 24 bases spanning the gap. This CDR3 comprises 16 residues. Germline CDR1 is SEHNR and CDR2 is FQNEAQ (reference sequence). The chain's CDR3 is CASRPPGRAALGTQYF. DNA of the CDR3: TGTGCCAGCAGACCTCCGGGACGAGCGGCCCTGGGTACGCAGTATTTT.

The chain is built from TRBV24-1 and TRBJ2-3, with 8 bases aligning to TRBD2. The CDR3 has 17 residues. Germline lookup yields CDR1 KGHDR and CDR2 SFDVKD. Germline trimming cut 4 bases from V and 4 bases from J; bases unmatched to any gene: 12. In nucleotides, the CDR3 is TGTGCCACCAGTGAGCCCCAGGTAGCGGGATCTGCAGATACGCAGTATTTT. Residues: CATSEPQVAGSADTQYF.

This chain joins TRBV20-1 and TRBJ2-4, with D hard to call. CDR3 length: 13 amino acids. From germline, CDR1 is DFQATT and CDR2 SNEGSKA (reference sequence). Trimming pared 5 bases from V and 0 bases from J, leaving 8 bases between. CDR3 protein: CSAPREAKNIQYF. The CDR3, as DNA: TGCAGTGCTCCTCGTGAAGCCAAAAACATTCAGTACTTC.

The chain combines TRBV20-1 with TRBJ2-1, with D perhaps matching TRBD2 (5 bases). CDR3 length: 16 residues. CDR1 and CDR2 from the germline V gene are DFQATT and SNEGSKA (reference sequence). V shed 3 bases and J shed 6 bases, with 21 bases lying between them. The CDR3 sequence: CSASNQRARRFNEQFF. The CDR3 DNA reads TGCAGTGCTAGCAACCAGAGGGCGAGACGGTTCAATGAGCAGTTCTTC.

The rearrangement joins TRBV4-3 to TRBJ1-2; D not resolved. Looked up from germline, CDR1 is LGHNA and CDR2 is YSLEER. V was pared by 3 bases and J by 8 bases, with 19 bases between. This CDR3 spans 15 amino acids. CDR3 loop: CASSQLKEPMIGYTF. In DNA, the CDR3 is TGCGCCAGCAGCCAGCTAAAAGAGCCGATGATAGGCTACACCTTC.

This chain connects TRBV28 to TRBJ2-5; 7 positions agree with TRBD2. The better agreement between TRBJ2-7 and the DNA end casts doubt on the J call. The CDR3 sequence is 14 residues long. From germline, CDR1 is MDHEN and CDR2 SYDVKM. The CDR3 here is CASSLMGLPHEQYF. DNA for the CDR3: TGTGCCAGCAGTTTGATGGGACTACCCCACGAGCAGTACTTC.

This rearrangement joins TRBV20-1 to TRBJ2-3, with a possible D match to TRBD2 (6 bases). CDR3 length equals 14 residues. The germline gives CDR1 DFQATT, CDR2 SNEGSKA (reference sequence). V was cut by 6 bases and J by 6 bases, with 19 bases left in between. CDR3 protein: CSATHGGKGDTQYF. The DNA for the CDR3 is TGCAGTGCAACCCACGGGGGTAAAGGGGATACGCAGTATTTT.

The genes are TRBV11-2 and TRBJ1-3; 7 bases map to TRBD1. The CDR3 contains 17 residues. Germline assignment: CDR1 SGHAT and CDR2 FQNNGV. With 6 bases clipped from V and 1 base from J, the junction kept 12 bases outside the gene matches. The CDR3 bases are TGTGCCAGCAGTCGGTTGACAGGGCTGTTTTCTGGAAACACCATATATTTT. It encodes CASSRLTGLFSGNTIYF.